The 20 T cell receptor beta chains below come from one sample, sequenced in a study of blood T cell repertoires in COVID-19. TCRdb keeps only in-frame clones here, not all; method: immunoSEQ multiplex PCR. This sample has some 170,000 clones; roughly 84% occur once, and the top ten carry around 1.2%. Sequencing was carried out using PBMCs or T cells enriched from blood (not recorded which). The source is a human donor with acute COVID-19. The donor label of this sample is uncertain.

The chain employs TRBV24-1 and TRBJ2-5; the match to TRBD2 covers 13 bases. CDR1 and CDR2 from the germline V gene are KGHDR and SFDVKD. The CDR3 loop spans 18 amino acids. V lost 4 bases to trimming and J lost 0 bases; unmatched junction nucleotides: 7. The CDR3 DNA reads TGTGCCACCAGTGACCGGGGACTAGCGGGGAAAAACCAAGAGACCCAGTACTTC. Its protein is CATSDRGLAGKNQETQYF.

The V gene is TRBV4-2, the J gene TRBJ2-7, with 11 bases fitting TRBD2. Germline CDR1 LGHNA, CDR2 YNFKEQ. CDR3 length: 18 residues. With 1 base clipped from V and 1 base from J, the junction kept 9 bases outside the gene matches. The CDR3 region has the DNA TGTGCCAGCAGCCAAGCTGCTTCCGGGACTAGCGGTTCCTACGAGCAGTACTTC. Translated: CASSQAASGTSGSYEQYF.

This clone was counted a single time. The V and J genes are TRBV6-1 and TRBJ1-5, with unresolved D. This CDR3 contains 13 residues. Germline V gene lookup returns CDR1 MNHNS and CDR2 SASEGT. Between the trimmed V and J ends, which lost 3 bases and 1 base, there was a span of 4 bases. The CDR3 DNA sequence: TGTGCCAGCAGTGACAGGAGCAATCAGCCCCAGCATTTT. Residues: CASSDRSNQPQHF.

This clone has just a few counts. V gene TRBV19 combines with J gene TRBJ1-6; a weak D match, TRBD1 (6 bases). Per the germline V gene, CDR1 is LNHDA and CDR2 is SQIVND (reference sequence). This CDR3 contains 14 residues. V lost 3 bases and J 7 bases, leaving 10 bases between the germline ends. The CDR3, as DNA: TGTGCCAGTAGTATTAAGGACAGCAATTCACCCCTCCACTTT. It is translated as CASSIKDSNSPLHF.

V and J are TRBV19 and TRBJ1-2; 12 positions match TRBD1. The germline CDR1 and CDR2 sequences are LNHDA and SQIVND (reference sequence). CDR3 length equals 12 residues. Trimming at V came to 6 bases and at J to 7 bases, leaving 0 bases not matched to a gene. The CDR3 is CASRGQGAGYTF. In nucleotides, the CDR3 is TGTGCCAGTAGGGGACAGGGGGCTGGCTACACCTTC.

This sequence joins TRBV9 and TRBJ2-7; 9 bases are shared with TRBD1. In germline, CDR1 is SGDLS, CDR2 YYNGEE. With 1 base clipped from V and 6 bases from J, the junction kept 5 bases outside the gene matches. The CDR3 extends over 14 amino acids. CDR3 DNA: TGTGCCAGCAGCGTATCGTGGGGACAGGGCGAGCAGTACTTC. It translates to CASSVSWGQGEQYF.

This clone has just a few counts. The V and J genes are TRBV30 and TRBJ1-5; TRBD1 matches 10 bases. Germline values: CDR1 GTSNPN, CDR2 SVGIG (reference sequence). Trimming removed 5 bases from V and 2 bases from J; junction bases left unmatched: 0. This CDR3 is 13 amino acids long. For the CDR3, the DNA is TGTGCCTGGGGACAGGGGGGCAATCAGCCCCAGCATTTT. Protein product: CAWGQGGNQPQHF.

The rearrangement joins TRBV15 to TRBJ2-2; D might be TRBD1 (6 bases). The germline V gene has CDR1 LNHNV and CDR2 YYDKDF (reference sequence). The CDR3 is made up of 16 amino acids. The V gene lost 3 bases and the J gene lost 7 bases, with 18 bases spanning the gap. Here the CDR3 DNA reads TGTGCCACCAGCAGTGAAACAGGGTCCAACGTCGGGGAGCTGTTTTTT. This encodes CATSSETGSNVGELFF. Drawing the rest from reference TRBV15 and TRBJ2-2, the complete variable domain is DAMVIQNPRYQVTQFGKPVTLSCSQTLNHNVMYWYQQKSSQAPKLLFHYYDKDFNNEADTPDNFQSRRPNTSFCFLDIRSPGLGDTAMYLCATSSETGSNVGELFFGEGSRLTVL.

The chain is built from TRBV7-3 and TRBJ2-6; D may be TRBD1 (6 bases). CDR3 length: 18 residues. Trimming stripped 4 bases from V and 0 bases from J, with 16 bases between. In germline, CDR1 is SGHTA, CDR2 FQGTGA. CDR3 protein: CASSSLGTRISGANVLTF. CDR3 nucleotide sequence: TGTGCCAGCAGCTCACTAGGGACACGGATCTCTGGGGCCAACGTCCTGACTTTC.

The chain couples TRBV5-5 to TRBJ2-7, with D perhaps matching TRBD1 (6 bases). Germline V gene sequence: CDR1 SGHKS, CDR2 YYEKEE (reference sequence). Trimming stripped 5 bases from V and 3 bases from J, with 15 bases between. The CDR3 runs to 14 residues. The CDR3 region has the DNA TGTGCCAGCAGTTCAGTTCAGGGGAGCTACGAGCAGTACTTC. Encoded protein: CASSSVQGSYEQYF.

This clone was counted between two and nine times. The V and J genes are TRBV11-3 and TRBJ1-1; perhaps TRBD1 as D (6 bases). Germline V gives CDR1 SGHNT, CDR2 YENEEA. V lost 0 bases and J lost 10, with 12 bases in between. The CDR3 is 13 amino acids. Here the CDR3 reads CASSLEGAGTAFF. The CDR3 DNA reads TGTGCCAGCAGCTTAGAGGGGGCAGGGACAGCTTTCTTT.

This CDR3 reads CASSQDGTGMNSPLHF. As DNA, the CDR3 is TGCGCCAGCAGCCAAGATGGGACAGGGATGAATTCACCCCTCCACTTT. V is TRBV4-1 and J is TRBJ1-6; 9 bases map to TRBD1. The ends lost 0 bases at V and 7 bases at J; junction bases unmatched: 4. Germline V gene sequence: CDR1 MGHRA, CDR2 YSYEKL. This CDR3 spans 16 amino acids.

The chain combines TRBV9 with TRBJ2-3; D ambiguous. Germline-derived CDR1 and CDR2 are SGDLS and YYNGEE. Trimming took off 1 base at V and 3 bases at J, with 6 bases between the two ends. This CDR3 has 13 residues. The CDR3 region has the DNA TGTGCCAGCAGCGTAAGCCCTACAGATACGCAGTATTTT. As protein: CASSVSPTDTQYF.

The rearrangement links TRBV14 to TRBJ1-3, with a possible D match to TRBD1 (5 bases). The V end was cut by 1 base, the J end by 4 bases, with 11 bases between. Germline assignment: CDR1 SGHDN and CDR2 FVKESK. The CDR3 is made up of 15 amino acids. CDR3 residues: CASSQVVGVGNTIYF. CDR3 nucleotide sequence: TGTGCCAGCAGCCAAGTTGTAGGGGTCGGAAACACCATATATTTT.

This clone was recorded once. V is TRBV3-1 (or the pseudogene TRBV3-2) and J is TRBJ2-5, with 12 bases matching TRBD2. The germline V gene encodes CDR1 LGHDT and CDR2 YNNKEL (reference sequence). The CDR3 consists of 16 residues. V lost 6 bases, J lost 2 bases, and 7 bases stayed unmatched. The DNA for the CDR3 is TGTGCCAGCAGACACGGACTAGCGGGGACACAAGAGACCCAGTACTTC. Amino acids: CASRHGLAGTQETQYF.

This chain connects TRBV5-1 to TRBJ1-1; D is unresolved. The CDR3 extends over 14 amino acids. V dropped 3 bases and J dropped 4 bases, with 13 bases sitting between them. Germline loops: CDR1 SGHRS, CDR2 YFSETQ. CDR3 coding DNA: TGCGCCAGCAGCTCGTCTACTTTTGGCACTGAAGCTTTCTTT. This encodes CASSSSTFGTEAFF.

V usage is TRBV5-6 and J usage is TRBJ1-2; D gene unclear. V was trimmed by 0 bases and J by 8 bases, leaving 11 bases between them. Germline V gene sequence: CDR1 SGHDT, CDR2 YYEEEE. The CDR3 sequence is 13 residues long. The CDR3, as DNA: TGTGCCAGCAGCTTGGAGAGGGTCCAGGGCTACACCTTC. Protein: CASSLERVQGYTF.

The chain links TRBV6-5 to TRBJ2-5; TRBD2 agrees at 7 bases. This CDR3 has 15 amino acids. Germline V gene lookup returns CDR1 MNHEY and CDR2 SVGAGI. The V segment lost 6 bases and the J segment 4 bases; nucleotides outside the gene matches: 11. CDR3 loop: CASSPGGSGLETQYF. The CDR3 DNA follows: TGTGCCAGCAGCCCCGGGGGTAGCGGGTTAGAGACCCAGTACTTC.

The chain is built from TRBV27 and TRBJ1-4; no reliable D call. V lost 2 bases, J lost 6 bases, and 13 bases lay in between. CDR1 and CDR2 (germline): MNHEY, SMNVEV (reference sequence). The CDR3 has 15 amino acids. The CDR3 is CASSLGLGGYEKLFF. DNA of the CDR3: TGTGCCAGCAGTTTAGGATTGGGAGGGTATGAAAAACTGTTTTTT. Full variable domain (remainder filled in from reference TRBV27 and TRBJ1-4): EAQVTQNPRYLITVTGKKLTVTCSQNMNHEYMSWYRQDPGLGLRQIYYSMNVEVTDKGDVPEGYKVSRKEKRNFPLILESPSPNQTSLYFCASSLGLGGYEKLFFGSGTQLSVL.

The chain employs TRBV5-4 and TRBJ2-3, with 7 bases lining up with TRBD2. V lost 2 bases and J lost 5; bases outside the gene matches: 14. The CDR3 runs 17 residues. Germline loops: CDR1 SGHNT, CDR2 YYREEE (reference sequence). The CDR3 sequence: CASSLGSGVMLVDTQYF. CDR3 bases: TGTGCCAGCAGCTTAGGGAGCGGGGTGATGTTGGTAGATACGCAGTATTTT.